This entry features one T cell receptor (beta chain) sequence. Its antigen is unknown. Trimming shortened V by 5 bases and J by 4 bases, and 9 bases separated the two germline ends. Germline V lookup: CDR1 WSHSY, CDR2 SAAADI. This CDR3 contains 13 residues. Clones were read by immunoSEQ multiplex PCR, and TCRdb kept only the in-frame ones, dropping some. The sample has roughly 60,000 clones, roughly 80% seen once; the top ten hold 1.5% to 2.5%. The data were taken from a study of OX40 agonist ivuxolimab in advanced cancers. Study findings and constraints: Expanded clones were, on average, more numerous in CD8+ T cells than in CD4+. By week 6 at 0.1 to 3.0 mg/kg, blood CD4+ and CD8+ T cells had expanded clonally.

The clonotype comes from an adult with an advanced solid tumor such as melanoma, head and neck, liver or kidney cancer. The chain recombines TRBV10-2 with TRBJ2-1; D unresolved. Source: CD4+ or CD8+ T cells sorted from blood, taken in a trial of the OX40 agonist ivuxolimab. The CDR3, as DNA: TGCGCCAGCAGTCCCGCTGGATACAATGAGCAGTTCTTC. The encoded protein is CASSPAGYNEQFF.